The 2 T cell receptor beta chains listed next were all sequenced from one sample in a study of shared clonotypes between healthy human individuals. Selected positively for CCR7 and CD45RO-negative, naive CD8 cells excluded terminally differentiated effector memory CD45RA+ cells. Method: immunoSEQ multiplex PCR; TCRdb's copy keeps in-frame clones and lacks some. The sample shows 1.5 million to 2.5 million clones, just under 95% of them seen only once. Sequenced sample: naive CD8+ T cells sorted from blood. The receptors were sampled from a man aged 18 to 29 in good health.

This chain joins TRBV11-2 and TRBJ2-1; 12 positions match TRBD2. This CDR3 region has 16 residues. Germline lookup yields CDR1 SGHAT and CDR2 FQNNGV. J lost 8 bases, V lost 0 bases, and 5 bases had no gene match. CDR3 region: CASSLEVTSGSDEQFF. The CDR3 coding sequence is TGTGCCAGCAGCTTAGAAGTGACTAGCGGGAGCGATGAGCAGTTCTTC. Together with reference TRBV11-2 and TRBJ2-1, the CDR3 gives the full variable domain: EAGVAQSPRYKIIEKRQSVAFWCNPISGHATLYWYQQILGQGPKLLIQFQNNGVVDDSQLPKDRFSAERLKGVDSTLKIQPAKLEDSAVYLCASSLEVTSGSDEQFFGPGTRLTVL.

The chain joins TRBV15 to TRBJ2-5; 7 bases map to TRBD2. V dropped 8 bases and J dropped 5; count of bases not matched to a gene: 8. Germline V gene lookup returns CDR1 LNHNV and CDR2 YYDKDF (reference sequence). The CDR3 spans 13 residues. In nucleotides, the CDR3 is TGTGCCACCGCAGCGGGGCCTCGGGAGACCCAGTACTTC. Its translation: CATAAGPRETQYF.